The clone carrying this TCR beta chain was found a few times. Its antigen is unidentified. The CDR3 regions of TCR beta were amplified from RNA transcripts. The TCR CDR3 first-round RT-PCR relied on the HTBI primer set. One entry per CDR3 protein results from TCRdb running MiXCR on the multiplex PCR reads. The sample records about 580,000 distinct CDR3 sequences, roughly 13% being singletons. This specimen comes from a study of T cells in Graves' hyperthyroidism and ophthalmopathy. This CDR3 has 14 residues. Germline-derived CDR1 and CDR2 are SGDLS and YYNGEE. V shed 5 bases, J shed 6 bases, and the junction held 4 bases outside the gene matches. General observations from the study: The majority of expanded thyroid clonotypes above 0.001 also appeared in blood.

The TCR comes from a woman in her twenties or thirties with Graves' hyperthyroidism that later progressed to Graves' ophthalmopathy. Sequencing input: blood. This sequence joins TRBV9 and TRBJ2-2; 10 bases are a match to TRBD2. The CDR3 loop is CASRKGTSAGELFF. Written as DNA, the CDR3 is TGTGCCAGCAGGAAAGGGACTAGCGCCGGGGAGCTGTTTTTT. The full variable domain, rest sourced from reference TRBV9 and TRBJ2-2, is DSGVTQTPKHLITATGQRVTLRCSPRSGDLSVYWYQQSLDQGLQFLIQYYNGEERAKGNILERFSAQQFPDLHSELNLSSLELGDSALYFCASRKGTSAGELFFGEGSRLTVL.